The 18 T cell receptor beta chains below all came from one sample that was sequenced in a study of T cell repertoires in cytomegalovirus infection. One entry per CDR3 protein results from TCRdb running MiXCR on the reads. The sample lists around 300,000 distinct CDR3 sequences, 9% to 9.5% seen once, with around 4.5% in the top ten. Sequencing was carried out using PBMCs. Receptors were obtained from a human donor in good health (CMV status not recorded). Some clones in this sample may be carry-over from other donors' samples.

This clonotype was recorded a few times. The chain carries TRBV12-3 or TRBV12-4 and TRBJ1-1; 7 bases fit TRBD1. The CDR3 runs to 14 residues. V shed 6 bases and J 2 bases; nucleotides not matched to a gene: 6. Written as DNA, the CDR3 is TGTGCCAGCAGGACGGGACAGTTCAACACTGAAGCTTTCTTT. Amino acids: CASRTGQFNTEAFF.

This clonotype occurred many times. The chain uses TRBV6-1 and TRBJ2-3; D is possibly TRBD2 (5 bases). With 2 bases removed from V and 2 bases from J, the gap between germline ends came to 17 bases. The germline V gene encodes CDR1 MNHNS and CDR2 SASEGT. This CDR3 comprises 17 residues. The CDR3 sequence is CASSELAGRPITDTQYF. DNA of the CDR3: TGTGCCAGCAGTGAACTGGCTGGGAGACCGATCACAGATACGCAGTATTTT.

V and J are TRBV20-1 and TRBJ2-2; no reliable D call. Germline values: CDR1 DFQATT, CDR2 SNEGSKA (reference sequence). This CDR3 spans 14 amino acids. The V gene lost 6 bases and the J gene lost 4 bases, with 15 bases spanning the gap. The CDR3 reads CSARRTAGTGELFF. The CDR3 nucleotides read TGCAGTGCGCGGCGGACCGCTGGCACCGGGGAGCTGTTTTTT.

This clonotype occurred many times. The chain recombines TRBV4-3 with TRBJ2-3; 7 nucleotides agree with TRBD2. V gave up 1 base and J gave up 4 bases; unmatched junction bases: 8. Germline loops: CDR1 LGHNA, CDR2 YSLEER. The CDR3 spans 16 residues. In nucleotides, the CDR3 is TGCGCCAGCAGCCAAGGGGGGGGTCTACAGTCAGATACGCAGTATTTT. Residues: CASSQGGGLQSDTQYF.

The gene calls are TRBV9 and TRBJ2-2; D is uncertain. The germline gives CDR1 SGDLS, CDR2 YYNGEE. V was cut by 4 bases and J by 7 bases, with 14 bases left in between. The CDR3 spans 14 residues. As DNA, the CDR3 is TGTGCCAGCAGCCCCCGGGTGGATTACGGGGAGCTGTTTTTT. Translation: CASSPRVDYGELFF.

In this sample, this clonotype turned up a few times. This sequence joins TRBV7-8 and TRBJ2-3; 9 bases line up with TRBD1. CDR3 length: 16 amino acids. V lost 6 bases and J lost 4; bases outside the gene matches: 11. Germline CDR1 is SGHVS and CDR2 is FQNEAQ. CDR3 nucleotides: TGTGCCAGCAGTGACACAGGGGGCGAAGGAGCAGATACGCAGTATTTT. Translated, it gives CASSDTGGEGADTQYF.

This rearrangement joins TRBV20-1 to TRBJ2-5, with 7 bases matching TRBD1. V lost 5 bases to trimming and J lost 4 bases; unmatched junction nucleotides: 7. This CDR3 comprises 13 residues. Germline V gene lookup returns CDR1 DFQATT and CDR2 SNEGSKA (reference sequence). The CDR3 coding sequence is TGCAGTGCTCTACGACAGGGCTTAGAGACCCAGTACTTC. Encoded protein: CSALRQGLETQYF.

This clonotype appeared many times. The V gene is TRBV6-1, the J gene TRBJ2-1, with D perhaps TRBD2 (5 bases). Germline V gene lookup returns CDR1 MNHNS and CDR2 SASEGT. The CDR3 spans 11 residues. Trimming removed 3 bases from V and 14 bases from J, with 11 bases in between. CDR3 nucleotide sequence: TGTGCCAGCAGTGAGGAGGCCCCCAAGTTCTTC. This translates into CASSEEAPKFF.

There are many counts of this clonotype. The chain joins TRBV7-2 to TRBJ2-5; perhaps D is TRBD1 or TRBD2 (5 bases each). The CDR3 is made up of 12 amino acids. The germline CDR1 and CDR2 sequences are SGHTA and FQGNSA. The V end was cut by 8 bases, the J end by 7 bases, with 14 bases between. The CDR3 loop reads CASGQERGTQYF. DNA of the CDR3: TGTGCCAGCGGTCAGGAGAGGGGGACCCAGTACTTC.

This clonotype turned up a few times. The CDR3 here is CAISERTGNSPLHF. CDR3 DNA sequence: TGTGCCATCAGTGAGAGGACGGGGAATTCACCCCTCCACTTT. V usage is TRBV10-3 and J usage is TRBJ1-6; D is unresolved. This CDR3 has 14 residues. Trimming left V 2 bases short and J 7 bases short, with 9 bases between. Germline values: CDR1 ENHRY, CDR2 SYGVKD.

This clonotype was found many times. The rearrangement joins TRBV7-2 to TRBJ1-1; D is perhaps TRBD1 (5 bases). Germline CDR1 reads SGHTA; CDR2 reads FQGNSA. With 2 bases removed from V and 4 bases from J, the gap between germline ends came to 8 bases. The CDR3 is 13 amino acids. CDR3 DNA: TGTGCCAGCAGCTTATCAGGGACCACTGAAGCTTTCTTT. It encodes CASSLSGTTEAFF.

There are many counts of this clonotype. The rearrangement joins TRBV28 to TRBJ1-1, with D possibly TRBD1 on 5 matching bases. The CDR3 is made up of 13 amino acids. CDR1 and CDR2 (germline): MDHEN, SYDVKM. V lost 8 bases to trimming and J lost 0 bases, with 10 bases between them. The CDR3 DNA is TGTGCCAGCTTCGAGGGGCTGAACACTGAAGCTTTCTTT. Its translation: CASFEGLNTEAFF. Based on the CDR3 plus reference TRBV28 and TRBJ1-1, the full variable domain is DVKVTQSSRYLVKRTGEKVFLECVQDMDHENMFWYRQDPGLGLRLIYFSYDVKMKEKGDIPEGYSVSREKKERFSLILESASTNQTSMYLCASFEGLNTEAFFGQGTRLTVV.

This clonotype has just a few counts. The chain uses TRBV12-3 or TRBV12-4 and TRBJ1-5; 7 bases align to TRBD1. The CDR3 loop spans 13 amino acids. The J segment lost 6 bases and the V segment lost 6 bases, leaving 5 bases of the junction unmatched. Here the CDR3 reads CASRSTGTQPQHF. Written as DNA, the CDR3 is TGTGCCAGCAGATCGACAGGGACTCAGCCCCAGCATTTT.

The rearrangement links TRBV5-4 to TRBJ2-3, with 9 bases lining up with TRBD2. CDR1 and CDR2 (germline): SGHNT, YYREEE (reference sequence). This CDR3 is 18 amino acids long. J gave up 0 bases and V 0 bases, and 8 bases lay outside the gene matches. The DNA of the CDR3 is TGTGCCAGCAGCTTGGGGACTAGCGTCCCTTCTAGCACAGATACGCAGTATTTT. Translated: CASSLGTSVPSSTDTQYF.

The rearrangement joins TRBV28 to TRBJ2-7; TRBD2 matches 10 bases. Trimming took 2 bases from V and 2 from J; bases not matched to a gene: 0. This CDR3 contains 14 residues. CDR1 and CDR2 from the germline V gene are MDHEN and SYDVKM. CDR3 in DNA: TGTGCCAGCAGTTTAAGCGGGAGGGCCTACGAGCAGTACTTC. The encoded protein is CASSLSGRAYEQYF.

The sample holds many counts of this clonotype. The CDR3 bases are TGTGCCAGCAGCCCGAGGGGGGGGCCCCGAGGGGGAAGCTCCTACGAGCAGTACTTC. Its protein is CASSPRGGPRGGSSYEQYF. The chain has TRBV11-2 and TRBJ2-7; a weak D match, TRBD2 (7 bases). The CDR3 has 19 amino acids. The V end lost 5 bases, the J end lost 0 bases, and 26 bases lay between the germline ends. Germline CDR1 and CDR2: SGHAT and FQNNGV.

This clonotype was seen a few times. The chain links TRBV30 to TRBJ2-1; no clear D. CDR3 length: 11 amino acids. CDR1 GTSNPN and CDR2 SVGIG come from the germline V gene (reference sequence). Trimming removed 5 bases from V and 9 bases from J, with 11 bases in between. CDR3 loop: CAWRALGEQFF. CDR3 in DNA: TGTGCCTGGCGGGCCTTAGGTGAGCAGTTCTTC.

This clonotype was detected a few times. V usage is TRBV20-1 and J usage is TRBJ2-1; D is perhaps TRBD1 (5 bases). This CDR3 spans 16 amino acids. The germline V and J ends were trimmed by 1 base and 8 bases, with 21 bases remaining between them. CDR1 is DFQATT, CDR2 SNEGSKA, per germline (reference sequence). The CDR3 bases are TGCAGTGCTAGAGCACTGGGCCCAGGGTTCTGGCATGAGCAGTTCTTC. It is translated as CSARALGPGFWHEQFF.